Below, one T cell receptor beta chain is given with its context. The antigen is not known. The junction differs from germline at one of its ends, possibly a read error. This record comes from a study of tumor and adjacent non-tumor tissue in lung cancer. About the study: Histology: 12 adenocarcinoma, 2 squamous cell carcinoma, 1 small cell lung cancer.

Three rounds of nested PCR, following a modified ARM-PCR protocol, produced the TCRbeta library. TCRdb analysed the multiplex PCR reads with MiXCR anew, one entry per CDR3 protein. The table shows 100,000 to 150,000 distinct CDR3 sequences, with around three fifths occurring only once. The study's findings and limits: In normal lung, the top 100 clones were significantly more dominant than in tumor. Higher tumor TCR diversity was associated with shorter survival. Significantly higher TCR diversity was found in tumor than normal lung.

Germline V CDR1 and CDR2: SGHAT, FQNNGV. The CDR3 extends over 17 amino acids. No cell sorting was done before RNA was extracted from the tissue. This rearrangement joins TRBV11-2 to TRBJ1-1; D perhaps matches TRBD1 (5 bases). This clonotype was obtained from a man aged 30 to 45 with non-small cell lung cancer. Source material: lung tumor tissue. In DNA form, the CDR3 reads TGTGCCAGCAGCTTAGTGTTGACAGAGGGCGGATACACTGGAGCTTTCTTC. It codes for CASSLVLTEGGYTGAFF.